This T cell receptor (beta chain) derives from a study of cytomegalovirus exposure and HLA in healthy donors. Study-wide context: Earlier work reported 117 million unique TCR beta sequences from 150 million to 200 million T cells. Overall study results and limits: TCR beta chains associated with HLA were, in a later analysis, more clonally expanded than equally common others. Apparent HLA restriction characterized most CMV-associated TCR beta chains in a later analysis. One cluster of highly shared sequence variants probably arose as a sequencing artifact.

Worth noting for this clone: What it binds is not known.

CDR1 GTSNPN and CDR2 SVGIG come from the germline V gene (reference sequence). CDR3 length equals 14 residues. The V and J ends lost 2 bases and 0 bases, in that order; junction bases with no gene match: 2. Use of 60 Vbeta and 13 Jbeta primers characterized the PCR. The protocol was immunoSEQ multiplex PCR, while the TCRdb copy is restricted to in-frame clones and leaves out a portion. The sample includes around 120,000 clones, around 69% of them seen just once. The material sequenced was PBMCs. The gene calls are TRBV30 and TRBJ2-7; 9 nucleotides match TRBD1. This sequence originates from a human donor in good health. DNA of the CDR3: TGTGCCTGGAGTTCGACAGGGGGCTCCTACGAGCAGTACTTC. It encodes CAWSSTGGSYEQYF.